These T cell receptor beta chains were read from a single sample in a study of response to subunit inactivated influenza vaccine. TCRdb re-analysed the RT-PCR reads in MiXCR, keeping a single row per CDR3 protein. The repertoire holds about 650,000 distinct CDR3 sequences, with 14% as singletons. The input for sequencing was PBMCs from blood, taken 14 days before vaccination. The receptors shown here come from a man aged 50 to 60 who received an inactivated influenza vaccine. Both conserved end residues are part of each CDR3. A D gene is named only where the DNA matches it firmly. Where a row states a size, it is once, few, many or the class of an expanded clone; other rows omit it.

clone size: -; D gene: -; J gene: TRBJ1-1; CDR3 length: 13; V gene: TRBV29-1; CDR3 protein: CSVVFGWDTEAFF; CDR3 DNA: TGCAGCGTTGTGTTTGGATGGGACACTGAAGCTTTCTTT
clone size: -; D gene: -; J gene: TRBJ1-2; CDR3 length: 13; V gene: TRBV6-1; CDR3 protein: CASSERGVNGYTF; CDR3 DNA: TGTGCCAGCAGTGAACGGGGTGTGAATGGCTACACCTTC
clone size: few; D gene: -; J gene: TRBJ2-3; CDR3 length: 12; V gene: TRBV7-2; CDR3 protein: CASSLELGIQYF; CDR3 DNA: TGTGCCAGCAGCTTAGAGCTTGGTATCCAGTATTTT
clone size: -; D gene: TRBD2; J gene: TRBJ2-3; CDR3 length: 18; V gene: TRBV20-1; CDR3 protein: CSARGVGTSGSISDTQYF; CDR3 DNA: TGCAGTGCTAGAGGGGTAGGGACTAGCGGGAGTATCTCAGATACGCAGTATTTT
clone size: many; D gene: TRBD2; J gene: TRBJ2-2; CDR3 length: 14; V gene: TRBV7-2; CDR3 protein: CASSLAVNTGELFF; CDR3 DNA: TGTGCCAGCAGTCTAGCGGTAAACACCGGGGAGCTGTTTTTT
clone size: -; D gene: -; J gene: TRBJ2-1; CDR3 length: 14; V gene: TRBV6-2/TRBV6-3; CDR3 protein: CASSRGPIYNEQFF; CDR3 DNA: TGTGCCAGCAGTCGTGGGCCCATCTACAATGAGCAGTTCTTC
clone size: -; D gene: -; J gene: TRBJ2-1; CDR3 length: 12; V gene: TRBV7-2; CDR3 protein: CASSYIYNEQFF; CDR3 DNA: TGTGCCAGCAGCTATATCTACAATGAGCAGTTCTTC
clone size: few; D gene: TRBD1; J gene: TRBJ1-5; CDR3 length: 16; V gene: TRBV24-1; CDR3 protein: CATSDASGTGVQPQHF; CDR3 DNA: TGTGCCACCAGTGATGCTTCCGGGACAGGGGTACAGCCCCAGCATTTT
clone size: many; D gene: -; J gene: TRBJ2-6; CDR3 length: 15; V gene: TRBV5-1; CDR3 protein: CASSPGQTGANVLTF; CDR3 DNA: TGCGCCAGCAGCCCTGGACAGACTGGGGCCAACGTCCTGACTTTC
clone size: few; D gene: TRBD1; J gene: TRBJ2-7; CDR3 length: 12; V gene: TRBV12-3/TRBV12-4; CDR3 protein: CASSPGQGKQYF; CDR3 DNA: TGTGCCAGCAGTCCTGGACAGGGGAAGCAGTACTTC
clone size: few; D gene: TRBD2; J gene: TRBJ2-5; CDR3 length: 14; V gene: TRBV7-2; CDR3 protein: CASSHGGEWETQYF; CDR3 DNA: TGTGCCAGCAGCCATGGGGGGGAGTGGGAGACCCAGTACTTC
clone size: few; D gene: TRBD1; J gene: TRBJ1-5; CDR3 length: 17; V gene: TRBV20-1; CDR3 protein: CSARAGQGSGSNQPQHF; CDR3 DNA: TGCAGTGCTAGGGCCGGACAGGGGTCCGGTAGCAATCAGCCCCAGCATTTT
clone size: -; D gene: -; J gene: TRBJ2-6; CDR3 length: 18; V gene: TRBV11-2; CDR3 protein: CASTPRWTLSSGANVLTF; CDR3 DNA: TGTGCCAGCACCCCAAGGTGGACATTGAGCTCTGGGGCCAACGTCCTGACTTTC
clone size: few; D gene: -; J gene: TRBJ1-6; CDR3 length: 16; V gene: TRBV12-3/TRBV12-4; CDR3 protein: CASSLDGWEGSSPLHF; CDR3 DNA: TGTGCCAGCAGTTTAGATGGGTGGGAAGGGAGTTCACCCCTCCACTTT
clone size: -; D gene: -; J gene: TRBJ2-7; CDR3 length: 16; V gene: TRBV21-1; CDR3 protein: CASSSQTGQSSYEQYF; CDR3 DNA: TGTGCCAGCAGCTCTCAGACCGGACAGAGCTCCTACGAGCAGTACTTC
clone size: many; D gene: TRBD2; J gene: TRBJ2-7; CDR3 length: 14; V gene: TRBV6-1; CDR3 protein: CASSERTRGGEQYF; CDR3 DNA: TGTGCCAGCAGTGAACGGACTAGGGGAGGCGAGCAGTACTTC
clone size: -; D gene: -; J gene: TRBJ2-5; CDR3 length: 13; V gene: TRBV7-9; CDR3 protein: CASSPGPGQTQYF; CDR3 DNA: TGTGCCAGCAGCCCAGGACCCGGCCAGACCCAGTACTTC
clone size: -; D gene: -; J gene: TRBJ1-6; CDR3 length: 14; V gene: TRBV30; CDR3 protein: CAWSVSLGNSPLHF; CDR3 DNA: TGTGCCTGGAGTGTTTCCCTTGGAAATTCACCCCTCCACTTT
clone size: -; D gene: -; J gene: TRBJ1-5; CDR3 length: 14; V gene: TRBV29-1; CDR3 protein: CSVEEGPHEQPQHF; CDR3 DNA: TGCAGCGTTGAAGAAGGGCCCCACGAGCAGCCCCAGCATTTT
clone size: -; D gene: TRBD1; J gene: TRBJ2-1; CDR3 length: 11; V gene: TRBV12-3/TRBV12-4; CDR3 protein: CASSTGGGQFF; CDR3 DNA: TGTGCCAGCAGTACAGGGGGTGGGCAGTTCTTC
clone size: many; D gene: TRBD1; J gene: TRBJ2-7; CDR3 length: 15; V gene: TRBV5-6; CDR3 protein: CASSLWTGEIYEQYF; CDR3 DNA: TGTGCCAGCAGCTTGTGGACAGGGGAGATATACGAGCAGTACTTC
clone size: few; D gene: TRBD2; J gene: TRBJ2-7; CDR3 length: 15; V gene: TRBV6-1; CDR3 protein: CASSDLGGVEGEQYF; CDR3 DNA: TGTGCCAGCAGTGATCTGGGGGGGGTCGAGGGCGAGCAGTACTTC
clone size: few; D gene: TRBD1; J gene: TRBJ2-5; CDR3 length: 14; V gene: TRBV5-1; CDR3 protein: CASTMGTAQETQYF; CDR3 DNA: TGCGCCAGCACCATGGGGACAGCTCAAGAGACCCAGTACTTC
clone size: few; D gene: TRBD2; J gene: TRBJ2-5; CDR3 length: 17; V gene: TRBV4-2; CDR3 protein: CASSQDPSGRSPETQYF; CDR3 DNA: TGTGCCAGCAGCCAAGATCCTAGCGGGAGATCCCCAGAGACCCAGTACTTC
clone size: many; D gene: -; J gene: TRBJ2-3; CDR3 length: 17; V gene: TRBV3-1; CDR3 protein: CASSQRGHQYRTDTQYF; CDR3 DNA: TGTGCCAGCAGCCAACGGGGCCACCAGTACCGCACAGATACGCAGTATTTT
clone size: -; D gene: -; J gene: TRBJ1-1; CDR3 length: 14; V gene: TRBV27; CDR3 protein: CASSLGGTATEAFF; CDR3 DNA: TGTGCCAGCAGTTTGGGGGGCACTGCCACTGAAGCTTTCTTT
clone size: -; D gene: TRBD1; J gene: TRBJ2-7; CDR3 length: 15; V gene: TRBV5-4; CDR3 protein: CASSVGQSLLYEQYF; CDR3 DNA: TGTGCCAGCAGCGTGGGACAGAGTTTGCTCTACGAGCAGTACTTC
clone size: few; D gene: -; J gene: TRBJ2-1; CDR3 length: 11; V gene: TRBV5-1; CDR3 protein: CASSLWGEQFF; CDR3 DNA: TGCGCCAGCAGCTTGTGGGGCGAGCAGTTCTTC
clone size: -; D gene: -; J gene: TRBJ2-1; CDR3 length: 17; V gene: TRBV7-6; CDR3 protein: CASSQSLSGEVHNEQFF; CDR3 DNA: TGTGCCAGCAGCCAGTCCCTATCGGGGGAGGTCCACAATGAGCAGTTCTTC
clone size: -; D gene: TRBD1; J gene: TRBJ1-2; CDR3 length: 14; V gene: TRBV20-1; CDR3 protein: CSARLDRDFHGYTF; CDR3 DNA: TGCAGTGCTAGATTGGACAGGGACTTTCATGGCTACACCTTC
clone size: few; D gene: TRBD2; J gene: TRBJ2-3; CDR3 length: 18; V gene: TRBV4-2; CDR3 protein: CASSQDLSSGGSSGTQYF; CDR3 DNA: TGTGCCAGCAGCCAAGATCTTTCCAGCGGGGGGTCCTCCGGTACGCAGTATTTT
clone size: -; D gene: -; J gene: TRBJ2-5; CDR3 length: 15; V gene: TRBV30; CDR3 protein: CAWSIYGGAAETQYF; CDR3 DNA: TGTGCCTGGTCGATCTATGGAGGGGCCGCAGAGACCCAGTACTTC
clone size: -; D gene: -; J gene: TRBJ2-2; CDR3 length: 15; V gene: TRBV24-1; CDR3 protein: CATSRQTANTGELFF; CDR3 DNA: TGTGCCACCAGCAGACAGACAGCGAACACCGGGGAGCTGTTTTTT
clone size: many; D gene: -; J gene: TRBJ1-1; CDR3 length: 11; V gene: TRBV20-1; CDR3 protein: CSAPDYTEAFF; CDR3 DNA: TGCAGTGCTCCAGACTACACTGAAGCTTTCTTT
clone size: few; D gene: -; J gene: TRBJ2-7; CDR3 length: 14; V gene: TRBV3-1; CDR3 protein: CASSRVTGTREQYF; CDR3 DNA: TGTGCCAGCAGCCGAGTAACAGGGACTCGCGAGCAGTACTTC
clone size: -; D gene: -; J gene: TRBJ2-1; CDR3 length: 12; V gene: TRBV7-9; CDR3 protein: CASSPRVTEQFF; CDR3 DNA: TGTGCCAGCAGCCCCAGGGTTACTGAGCAGTTCTTC
clone size: -; D gene: TRBD1; J gene: TRBJ2-3; CDR3 length: 15; V gene: TRBV6-5; CDR3 protein: CASSFSWDSDDTQYF; CDR3 DNA: TGTGCCAGCAGTTTCTCCTGGGACAGTGATGATACGCAGTATTTT
clone size: -; D gene: TRBD2; J gene: TRBJ2-1; CDR3 length: 15; V gene: TRBV3-1; CDR3 protein: CASSSGLAGAVEQFF; CDR3 DNA: TGTGCCAGCAGCTCGGGACTAGCGGGAGCGGTTGAGCAGTTCTTC
clone size: -; D gene: TRBD2; J gene: TRBJ2-1; CDR3 length: 16; V gene: TRBV7-2; CDR3 protein: CDSSRTSGRKGNEQFF; CDR3 DNA: TGTGACAGCAGCCGTACTAGCGGGAGAAAGGGAAATGAGCAGTTCTTC
clone size: few; D gene: -; J gene: TRBJ2-2; CDR3 length: 15; V gene: TRBV10-3; CDR3 protein: CAISAGEQNTGELFF; CDR3 DNA: TGTGCCATCAGTGCGGGGGAGCAGAACACCGGGGAGCTGTTTTTT
clone size: -; D gene: TRBD2; J gene: TRBJ2-3; CDR3 length: 16; V gene: TRBV28; CDR3 protein: CASLWGLAGPTDTQYF; CDR3 DNA: TGTGCCAGTTTATGGGGACTAGCGGGACCCACAGATACGCAGTATTTT
clone size: -; D gene: -; J gene: TRBJ2-7; CDR3 length: 16; V gene: TRBV7-6; CDR3 protein: CASSMPHDGSSYEQYF; CDR3 DNA: TGTGCCAGCAGCATGCCGCACGACGGGAGCTCCTACGAGCAGTACTTC
clone size: once; D gene: TRBD2; J gene: TRBJ2-5; CDR3 length: 14; V gene: TRBV11-2; CDR3 protein: CASSSGLAVETQYF; CDR3 DNA: TGTGCCAGCAGCTCGGGACTAGCGGTAGAGACCCAGTACTTC
clone size: -; D gene: -; J gene: TRBJ2-1; CDR3 length: 14; V gene: TRBV20-1; CDR3 protein: CSAREGQIYNEQFF; CDR3 DNA: TGCAGTGCTAGAGAAGGGCAGATCTACAATGAGCAGTTCTTC
clone size: -; D gene: -; J gene: TRBJ2-3; CDR3 length: 14; V gene: TRBV29-1; CDR3 protein: CSVDELRSTDTQYF; CDR3 DNA: TGCAGCGTTGACGAACTACGTAGCACAGATACGCAGTATTTT